This T cell receptor beta chain was captured by sequencing in a study of cytomegalovirus exposure and HLA in healthy donors. The PCR employed 60 Vbeta primers together with 13 Jbeta primers. Produced via immunoSEQ multiplex PCR; TCRdb's table is partial and in-frame only. The table includes about 130,000 clones, approximately 74% detected once. Study-level findings and limits: Later genetic work tied a missense DCLRE1C variant to beta-chain V and J trimming. Sequencing depth roughly uniform across donors was assumed in presence/absence analyses. Analysis performed later found more than 15,000 TCR beta sequences associated with HLA alleles at 0.05 false discovery rate. Segments of the TCR beta V type were, in most cases, productive about 90% or about 30% of the time in an earlier analysis.

A few counts support this clone. The antigen remains undetermined. Germline CDR1 is MNHEY and CDR2 is SMNVEV (reference sequence). Trimming removed 4 bases from V and 4 bases from J; junction bases left unmatched: 11. CDR3 length equals 16 residues. The sequence was obtained from a man aged 40-50 years in good health and CMV-seropositive. This chain connects TRBV27 to TRBJ1-2, with 8 bases matching TRBD1. Specimen: PBMCs. The CDR3 loop is CASSSTPQDRVYGYTF. For the CDR3, the DNA is TGTGCCAGCAGTTCCACCCCCCAGGACAGGGTCTATGGCTACACCTTC.